This TCR beta chain came from a study of blood T cell repertoires in COVID-19. On the study more broadly: T cells, B-cell-depleted T cells, or PBMCs supplied cDNA or gDNA.

Authors' methods: Estimated nucleated cell counts came from reference gene primer amplification. The assay was immunoSEQ multiplex PCR, and TCRdb's table has in-frame clones only and misses some. V and J calls and clone size come straight from that table; D and trimming were deduced from the DNA. The sample contains roughly 350,000 clones, around 87% of which appear only once. Trimming removed 4 bases from V and 6 bases from J; junction bases left unmatched: 1. CDR3 size: 12 residues. CDR1 is SGHNT and CDR2 is YENEEA in the germline V gene. V usage is TRBV11-3 and J usage is TRBJ2-3; 7 positions match TRBD2. The sample comprised peripheral blood. The source is a woman in her twenties or thirties with COVID-19, enrolled during active disease. CDR3 amino acids: CASSSGGDTQYF. DNA of the CDR3: TGTGCCAGCAGCTCCGGGGGGGATACGCAGTATTTT. The full variable domain, rest sourced from reference TRBV11-3 and TRBJ2-3, is EAGVVQSPRYKIIEKKQPVAFWCNPISGHNTLYWYLQNLGQGPELLIRYENEEAVDDSQLPKDRFSAERLKGVDSTLKIQPAELGDSAVYLCASSSGGDTQYFGPGTRLTVL.